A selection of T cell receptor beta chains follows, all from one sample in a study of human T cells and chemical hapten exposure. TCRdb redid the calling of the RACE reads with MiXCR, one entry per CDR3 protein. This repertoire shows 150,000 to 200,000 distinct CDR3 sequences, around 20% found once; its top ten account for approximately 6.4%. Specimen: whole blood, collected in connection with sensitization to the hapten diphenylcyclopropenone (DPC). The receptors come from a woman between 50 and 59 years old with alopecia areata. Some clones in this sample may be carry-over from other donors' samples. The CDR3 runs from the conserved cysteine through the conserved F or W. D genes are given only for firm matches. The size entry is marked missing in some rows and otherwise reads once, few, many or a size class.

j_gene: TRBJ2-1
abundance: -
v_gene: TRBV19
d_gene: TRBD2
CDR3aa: CASSIEAVSGSYNEQFF
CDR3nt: TGTGCCAGTAGTATTGAAGCCGTTAGCGGGAGCTACAATGAGCAGTTCTTC

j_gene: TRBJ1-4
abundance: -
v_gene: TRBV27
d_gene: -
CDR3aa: CASSFGTTNEKLFF
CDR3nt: TGTGCCAGCAGTTTCGGGACAACTAATGAAAAACTGTTTTTT

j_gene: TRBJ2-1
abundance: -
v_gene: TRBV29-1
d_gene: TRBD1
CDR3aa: CSVETGGQFF
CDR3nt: TGCAGCGTAGAAACAGGGGGGCAGTTCTTC

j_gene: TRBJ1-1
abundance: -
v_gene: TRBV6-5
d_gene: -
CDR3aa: CASSYSRGYTEAFF
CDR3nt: TGTGCCAGCAGTTACTCAAGGGGTTACACTGAAGCTTTCTTT

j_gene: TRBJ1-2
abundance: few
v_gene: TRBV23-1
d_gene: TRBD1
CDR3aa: CASSLSGGAFGYTF
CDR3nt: TGCGCCAGCAGTCTTTCAGGGGGCGCTTTTGGCTACACCTTC

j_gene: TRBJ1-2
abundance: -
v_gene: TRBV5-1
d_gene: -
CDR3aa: CASQTGLADYGYTF
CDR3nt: TGCGCCAGCCAAACAGGGCTCGCGGACTATGGCTACACCTTC

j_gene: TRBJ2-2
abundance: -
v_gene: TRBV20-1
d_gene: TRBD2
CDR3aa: CSARLAQWGGELFF
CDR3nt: TGCAGTGCCCGACTAGCGCAATGGGGCGGGGAGCTGTTTTTT

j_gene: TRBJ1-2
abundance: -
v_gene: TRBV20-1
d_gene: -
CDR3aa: CSARDPGLGYGYTF
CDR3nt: TGCAGTGCTAGAGATCCGGGTCTAGGGTATGGCTACACCTTC

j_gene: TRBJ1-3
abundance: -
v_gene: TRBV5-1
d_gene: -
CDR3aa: CATPRGTVDTIYF
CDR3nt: TGCGCCACCCCTAGAGGGACTGTGGACACCATATATTTT

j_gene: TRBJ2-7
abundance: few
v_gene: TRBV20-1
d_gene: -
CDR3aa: CSAKLGPYEQYF
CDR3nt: TGCAGTGCTAAATTGGGTCCCTACGAGCAGTACTTC

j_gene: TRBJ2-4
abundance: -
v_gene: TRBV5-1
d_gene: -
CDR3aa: CASSLEASIAKNIQYF
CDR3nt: TGCGCCAGCAGCTTGGAGGCCAGTATAGCCAAAAACATTCAGTACTTC

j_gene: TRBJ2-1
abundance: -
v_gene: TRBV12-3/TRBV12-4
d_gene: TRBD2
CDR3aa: CASSPPGLANEQFF
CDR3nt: TGTGCCAGCAGCCCTCCGGGACTAGCAAATGAGCAGTTCTTC

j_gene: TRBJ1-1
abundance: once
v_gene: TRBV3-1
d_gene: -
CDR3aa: CASSQGKGTEAFF
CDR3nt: TGTGCCAGCAGCCAGGGGAAGGGGACTGAAGCTTTCTTT

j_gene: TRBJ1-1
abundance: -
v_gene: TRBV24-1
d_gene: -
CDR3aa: CATQAPGQNTEAFF
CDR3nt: TGTGCCACCCAAGCCCCCGGGCAGAACACTGAAGCTTTCTTT

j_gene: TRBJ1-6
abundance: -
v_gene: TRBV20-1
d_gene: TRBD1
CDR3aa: CSALGQGNSPLHF
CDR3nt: TGCAGTGCCCTGGGACAGGGAAATTCACCCCTCCACTTT

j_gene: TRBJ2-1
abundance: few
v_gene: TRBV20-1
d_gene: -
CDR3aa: CSARYTNEQFF
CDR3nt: TGCAGTGCTAGGTACACCAATGAGCAGTTCTTC

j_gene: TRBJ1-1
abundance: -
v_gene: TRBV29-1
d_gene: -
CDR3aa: CSVEITGFGKRTEAFF
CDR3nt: TGCAGCGTTGAGATAACAGGGTTTGGGAAAAGGACTGAAGCTTTCTTT

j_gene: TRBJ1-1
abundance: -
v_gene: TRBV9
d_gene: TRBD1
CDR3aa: CASSQRDRDTEAFF
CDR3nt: TGTGCCAGCAGCCAACGGGACAGAGACACTGAAGCTTTCTTT

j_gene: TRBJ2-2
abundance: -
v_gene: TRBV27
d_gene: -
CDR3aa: CASGGPRSTGELFF
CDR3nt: TGTGCCAGCGGGGGACCCAGGAGCACCGGGGAGCTGTTTTTT

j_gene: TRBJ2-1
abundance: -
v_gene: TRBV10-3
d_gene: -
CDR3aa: CAISESAVRSREQFF
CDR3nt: TGTGCCATCAGTGAGTCGGCAGTGAGGAGCAGGGAGCAGTTCTTC

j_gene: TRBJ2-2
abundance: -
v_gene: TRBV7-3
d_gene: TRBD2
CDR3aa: CASRGGRTGELFF
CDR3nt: TGTGCCAGCAGGGGCGGGAGAACCGGGGAGCTGTTTTTT

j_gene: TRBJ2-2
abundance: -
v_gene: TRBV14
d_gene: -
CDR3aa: CASSQDLVGTGELFF
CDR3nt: TGTGCCAGCAGCCAAGATCTGGTGGGCACCGGGGAGCTGTTTTTT

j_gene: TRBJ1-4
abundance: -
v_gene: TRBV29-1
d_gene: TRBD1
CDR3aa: CSVKMTGGNEKLFF
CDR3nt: TGCAGCGTTAAAATGACAGGGGGCAACGAAAAACTGTTTTTT

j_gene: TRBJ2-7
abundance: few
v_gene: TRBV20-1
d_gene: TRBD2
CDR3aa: CSARPGLAYEQYF
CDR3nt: TGCAGTGCACGCCCGGGACTAGCCTACGAGCAGTACTTC

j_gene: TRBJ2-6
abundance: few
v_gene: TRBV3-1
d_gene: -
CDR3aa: CASSQGGGANVLTF
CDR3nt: TGTGCCAGCAGCCAAGGAGGTGGGGCCAACGTCCTGACTTTC

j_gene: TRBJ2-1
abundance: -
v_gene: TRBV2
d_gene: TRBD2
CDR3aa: CASSERGRTSGGNEQFF
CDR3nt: TGTGCCAGCAGTGAAAGGGGGAGGACTAGCGGGGGCAATGAGCAGTTCTTC

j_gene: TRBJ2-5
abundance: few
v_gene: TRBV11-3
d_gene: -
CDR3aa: CASSQRAGKETQYF
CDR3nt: TGTGCCAGCAGCCAAAGAGCCGGGAAAGAGACCCAGTACTTC

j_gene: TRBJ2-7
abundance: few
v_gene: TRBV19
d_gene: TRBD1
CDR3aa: CASSITGQVTEQYF
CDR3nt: TGTGCCAGTAGTATAACGGGACAGGTAACCGAGCAGTACTTC

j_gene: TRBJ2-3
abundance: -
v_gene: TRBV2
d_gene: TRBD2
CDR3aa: CASRSSGIVADTQYF
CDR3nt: TGTGCCAGCAGGTCCAGCGGGATTGTCGCAGATACGCAGTATTTT

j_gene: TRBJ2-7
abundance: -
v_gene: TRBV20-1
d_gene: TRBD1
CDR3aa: CSARLQGAYEQYF
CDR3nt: TGCAGTGCTAGGCTACAGGGGGCCTACGAGCAGTACTTC

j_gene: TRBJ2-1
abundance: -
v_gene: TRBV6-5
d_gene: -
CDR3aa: CASTIPRLVSYEQFF
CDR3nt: TGTGCCAGCACTATTCCAAGACTAGTTAGCTATGAGCAGTTCTTC

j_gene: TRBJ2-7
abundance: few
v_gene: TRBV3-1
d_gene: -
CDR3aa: CASSQVLGPYEQYF
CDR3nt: TGTGCCAGCAGCCAAGTGCTGGGTCCCTACGAGCAGTACTTC

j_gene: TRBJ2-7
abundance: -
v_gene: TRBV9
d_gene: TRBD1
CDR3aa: CVSSPKTGGLIYEQYF
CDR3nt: TGTGTCAGCAGCCCGAAGACAGGGGGCCTCATTTACGAGCAGTACTTC

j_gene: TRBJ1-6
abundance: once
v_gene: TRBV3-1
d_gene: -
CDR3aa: CASSQDPQTDLRSPLHF
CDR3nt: TGTGCCAGCAGCCAAGATCCCCAGACCGATTTACGGTCACCCCTCCACTTT

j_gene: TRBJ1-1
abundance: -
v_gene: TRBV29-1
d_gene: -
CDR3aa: CSGYPDANTEAFF
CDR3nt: TGCAGCGGATACCCGGACGCTAACACTGAAGCTTTCTTT

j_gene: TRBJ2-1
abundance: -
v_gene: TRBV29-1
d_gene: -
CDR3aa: CSVRRAEEQFF
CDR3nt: TGCAGCGTTCGGAGGGCCGAGGAGCAGTTCTTC

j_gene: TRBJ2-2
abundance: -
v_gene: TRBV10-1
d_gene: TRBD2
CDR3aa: CASSELAGGPHTGELFF
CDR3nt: TGCGCCAGCAGTGAACTAGCGGGAGGGCCGCACACCGGGGAGCTGTTTTTT

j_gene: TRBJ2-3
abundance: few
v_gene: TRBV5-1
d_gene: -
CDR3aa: CASSLRRTDTQYF
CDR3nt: TGCGCCAGCAGCTTGAGACGCACAGATACGCAGTATTTT

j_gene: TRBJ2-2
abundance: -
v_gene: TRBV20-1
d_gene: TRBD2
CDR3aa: CSARPSGRAVGELFF
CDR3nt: TGCAGTGCTAGACCTAGCGGGAGGGCCGTCGGGGAGCTGTTTTTT

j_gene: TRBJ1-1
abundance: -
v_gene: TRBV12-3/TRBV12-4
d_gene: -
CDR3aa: CASSLYTEAFF
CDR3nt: TGTGCCAGCAGTTTATACACTGAAGCTTTCTTT

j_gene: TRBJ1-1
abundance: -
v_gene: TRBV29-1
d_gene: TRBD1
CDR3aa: CSVTGGGNTEAFF
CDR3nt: TGCAGCGTTACAGGGGGCGGGAACACTGAAGCTTTCTTT

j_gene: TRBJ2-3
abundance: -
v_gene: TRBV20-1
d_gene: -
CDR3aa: CSAPNTIPGDTQYF
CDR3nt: TGCAGTGCTCCGAACACGATTCCCGGCGATACGCAGTATTTT

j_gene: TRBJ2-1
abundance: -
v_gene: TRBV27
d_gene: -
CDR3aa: CASSSGPYNEQFF
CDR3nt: TGTGCCAGCAGTAGCGGACCTTACAATGAGCAGTTCTTC

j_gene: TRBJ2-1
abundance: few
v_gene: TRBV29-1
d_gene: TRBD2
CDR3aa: CSVSGLAENEQFF
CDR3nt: TGCAGCGTTTCCGGACTAGCGGAGAATGAGCAGTTCTTC

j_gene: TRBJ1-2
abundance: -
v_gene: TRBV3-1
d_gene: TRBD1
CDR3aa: CASSQAQGAYGYTF
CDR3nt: TGTGCCAGCAGCCAAGCTCAGGGGGCTTATGGCTACACCTTC

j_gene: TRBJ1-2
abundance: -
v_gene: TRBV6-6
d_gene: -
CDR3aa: CASTAQESAGYTF
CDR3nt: TGTGCCAGCACAGCGCAAGAGTCTGCTGGCTACACCTTC

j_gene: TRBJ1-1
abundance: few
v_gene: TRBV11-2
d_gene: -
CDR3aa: CASSFVRGGAEAFF
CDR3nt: TGTGCCAGCAGCTTCGTAAGGGGGGGGGCTGAAGCTTTCTTT

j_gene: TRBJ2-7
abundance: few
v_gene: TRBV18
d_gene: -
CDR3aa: CASSMTSYEQYF
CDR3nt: TGTGCCAGCTCAATGACCTCCTACGAGCAGTACTTC

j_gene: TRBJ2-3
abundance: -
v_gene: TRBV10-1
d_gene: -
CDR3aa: CASSEMGDSTGTQYF
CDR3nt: TGCGCCAGCAGTGAGATGGGGGATAGCACAGGTACGCAGTATTTT

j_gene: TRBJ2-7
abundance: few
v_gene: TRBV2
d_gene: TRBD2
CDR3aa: CASSEARRGTDEQYF
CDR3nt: TGTGCCAGCAGTGAAGCGCGGCGGGGGACGGACGAGCAGTACTTC

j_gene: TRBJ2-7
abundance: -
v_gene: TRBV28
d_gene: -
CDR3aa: CASSLPAGDEQYF
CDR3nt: TGTGCCAGCAGTTTACCAGCAGGGGACGAGCAGTACTTC